These 20 T cell receptor beta chains share one sample of origin, sequenced in a study of OX40 agonist ivuxolimab in advanced cancers. Clones were read by immunoSEQ multiplex PCR, and TCRdb kept only the in-frame ones, dropping some. Counted here are approximately 70,000 clones, around 86% occurring once; the ten biggest clones make up about 6.9%. The sequencing here drew on CD4+ or CD8+ T cells sorted from blood, taken in a trial of the OX40 agonist ivuxolimab. All receptors come from an adult with an advanced solid tumor such as melanoma, head and neck, liver or kidney cancer.

The rearrangement joins TRBV7-2 to TRBJ2-5; either TRBD1 or TRBD2 may fit D (6 bases each). The CDR3 totals 16 residues. V shed 1 base and J shed 5 bases, with 17 bases lying between them. Germline V gives CDR1 SGHTA, CDR2 FQGNSA. The CDR3 loop is CASSLGFWRRGETQYF. Here the CDR3 DNA reads TGTGCCAGCAGCTTAGGGTTCTGGCGGAGGGGGGAGACCCAGTACTTC.

The V and J genes are TRBV27 and TRBJ1-1; D is unclear. CDR1 and CDR2 from the germline V gene are MNHEY and SMNVEV (reference sequence). This CDR3 spans 13 amino acids. V lost 5 bases to trimming and J lost 1 base, with 8 bases between them. CDR3 sequence (DNA): TGTGCCAGCAGTCCACGGCGGAACACTGAAGCTTTCTTT. Protein: CASSPRRNTEAFF.

This chain joins TRBV5-1 and TRBJ2-7; 7 bases match TRBD1. Germline-derived CDR1 and CDR2 are SGHRS and YFSETQ. This CDR3 comprises 15 residues. V lost 5 bases and J lost 2; bases outside the gene matches: 10. The CDR3 DNA follows: TGCGCCAGCAGTCTACCCGAGACAGGGACCTACGAGCAGTACTTC. It encodes CASSLPETGTYEQYF.

This clone was recorded once. This sequence joins TRBV6-1 and TRBJ1-4; D not certain. The CDR3 contains 12 residues. Trimming cost V 1 base and J 10 bases, with 7 bases left between them. The germline gives CDR1 MNHNS, CDR2 SASEGT. The CDR3 DNA reads as TGTGCCAGCAGTGAAGTCGAGGGAAAACTGTTTTTT. Translation: CASSEVEGKLFF.

This clone came up once. This chain links TRBV5-5 with TRBJ2-7; TRBD1 aligns across 8 bases. The CDR3 is 15 residues long. In germline, CDR1 is SGHKS, CDR2 YYEKEE (reference sequence). Unmatched junction bases numbered 11, after V lost 4 bases and J lost 5 bases. The CDR3 is CASSRQFGQGHEQYF. The CDR3 DNA sequence: TGTGCCAGCAGCCGCCAGTTCGGACAGGGACACGAGCAGTACTTC. The entire variable domain, with the rest obtained from reference TRBV5-5 and TRBJ2-7, is as follows: DAGVTQSPTHLIKTRGQQVTLRCSPISGHKSVSWYQQVLGQGPQFIFQYYEKEERGRGNFPDRFSARQFPNYSSELNVNALLLGDSALYLCASSRQFGQGHEQYFGPGTRLTVT.

The V call is TRBV30, the J call TRBJ1-3; D not certain. This CDR3 is 14 amino acids long. The V and J ends lost 0 bases and 0 bases respectively, with 6 bases between them. Germline V gives CDR1 GTSNPN, CDR2 SVGIG (reference sequence). DNA of the CDR3: TGTGCCTGGAGTGTCGGGTTCTCTGGAAACACCATATATTTT. It codes for CAWSVGFSGNTIYF. Based on the CDR3 plus reference TRBV30 and TRBJ1-3, the full variable domain is SQTIHQWPATLVQPVGSPLSLECTVEGTSNPNLYWYRQAAGRGLQLLFYSVGIGQISSEVPQNLSASRPQDRQFILSSKKLLLSDSGFYLCAWSVGFSGNTIYFGEGSWLTVV.

The chain has TRBV4-2 and TRBJ1-2, with D unclear. The CDR3 spans 14 residues. Trimming stripped 0 bases from V and 1 base from J, with 6 bases between. Germline V lookup: CDR1 LGHNA, CDR2 YNFKEQ. The CDR3, as DNA: TGTGCCAGCAGCCAAGATCGACATAACTATGGCTACACCTTC. It yields the protein CASSQDRHNYGYTF.

The chain joins TRBV30 to TRBJ2-2; D uncertain. CDR3 length: 15 residues. The germline V gene has CDR1 GTSNPN and CDR2 SVGIG (reference sequence). V lost 8 bases and J lost 0, with 16 bases in between. CDR3 protein: CAGKWVGANTGELFF. The CDR3 nucleotides are TGTGCCGGAAAATGGGTCGGAGCGAACACCGGGGAGCTGTTTTTT.

The rearrangement uses TRBV6-1 and TRBJ2-7, with 14 bases that match TRBD2. The CDR3 extends over 14 amino acids. Germline CDR1 and CDR2: MNHNS and SASEGT. The junction had 4 bases not matched to a gene; V was cut back by 6 bases and J by 6 bases. The CDR3 coding sequence is TGTGCCAGCAGGGGACTAGCGGGAGAGCTCGAGCAGTACTTC. Protein product: CASRGLAGELEQYF.

Only one count was recorded for this clone. The chain joins TRBV11-2 to TRBJ1-5; D not certain. The CDR3 consists of 13 residues. The V end was cut by 0 bases, the J end by 7 bases, with 7 bases between. The germline gives CDR1 SGHAT, CDR2 FQNNGV. CDR3 amino acids: CASSLDLGQPQHF. The DNA for the CDR3 is TGTGCCAGCAGCTTAGATCTAGGGCAGCCCCAGCATTTT. The whole variable domain, remainder taken from reference TRBV11-2 and TRBJ1-5, is EAGVAQSPRYKIIEKRQSVAFWCNPISGHATLYWYQQILGQGPKLLIQFQNNGVVDDSQLPKDRFSAERLKGVDSTLKIQPAKLEDSAVYLCASSLDLGQPQHFGDGTRLSIL.

The V gene is TRBV4-3, the J gene TRBJ2-7; 7 nucleotides line up with TRBD2. Germline lookup yields CDR1 LGHNA and CDR2 YSLEER. V dropped 4 bases and J dropped 4; count of bases not matched to a gene: 10. The CDR3 spans 15 residues. CDR3 bases: TGCGCCAGCAGCCTACACCGGGGCGGGAGATACGAGCAGTACTTC. Its protein product is CASSLHRGGRYEQYF.

CDR3: CASALQGPNTEAFF. Written as DNA, the CDR3 is TGTGCCAGCGCATTACAGGGACCGAACACTGAAGCTTTCTTT. The V call is TRBV7-3, the J call TRBJ1-1; the D gene is possibly TRBD1 (6 bases). The CDR3 is 14 residues long. Germline V CDR1 and CDR2: SGHTA, FQGTGA. Trimming took 8 bases from V and 1 from J, leaving 14 bases between them.

The count of this clone is one. The chain has TRBV11-2 and TRBJ2-2; unclear D gene. V was clipped by 2 bases and J by 6 bases, with 10 bases between them. This CDR3 contains 14 residues. Per germline, CDR1 SGHAT and CDR2 FQNNGV. CDR3 sequence reads: CASSLRRVAGELFF. The CDR3 nucleotides read TGTGCCAGCAGCTTAAGGCGAGTCGCCGGGGAGCTGTTTTTT.

The chain carries TRBV7-8 and TRBJ1-2; TRBD1 might be the D (6 bases). This CDR3 region has 13 residues. Germline V gives CDR1 SGHVS, CDR2 FQNEAQ. V was cut by 5 bases and J by 8 bases, with 15 bases left in between. The CDR3 is CASSLGTGTGYTF. The CDR3 nucleotides are TGTGCCAGCAGCCTAGGAACAGGGACCGGCTACACCTTC.

This clone was recorded only once. V and J are TRBV4-1 and TRBJ1-1; tentatively, D is TRBD1 (6 bases). Germline V gene lookup returns CDR1 MGHRA and CDR2 YSYEKL. The length of the CDR3 is 15 residues. V lost 1 base to trimming and J lost 5 bases, with 14 bases between them. The chain's CDR3 is CASSQGITGLTEAFF. CDR3 nucleotides: TGCGCCAGCAGCCAAGGAATCACAGGGTTGACTGAAGCTTTCTTT.

V is TRBV6-1 and J is TRBJ2-2; unclear D gene. The V gene lost 0 bases and the J gene lost 7 bases, with 0 bases spanning the gap. The germline gives CDR1 MNHNS, CDR2 SASEGT. The CDR3 covers 11 residues. In nucleotides, the CDR3 is TGTGCCAGCAGTGAAGCCGGGGAGCTGTTTTTT. Translation gives CASSEAGELFF.

The rearrangement uses TRBV27 and TRBJ2-3; 11 bases are a match to TRBD1. V lost 5 bases, J lost 5 bases, and 12 bases stayed unmatched. Germline lookup yields CDR1 MNHEY and CDR2 SMNVEV (reference sequence). This CDR3 is built from 17 residues. CDR3 nucleotide sequence: TGTGCCAGCAGTCTCGGACAGGGGGCTGGTACGAGAGATACGCAGTATTTT. Translating it yields CASSLGQGAGTRDTQYF.

This clone was seen only once. The chain joins TRBV19 to TRBJ2-1; no firm D call. Trimming stripped 5 bases from V and 0 bases from J, with 14 bases between. This CDR3 comprises 16 residues. Germline loops: CDR1 LNHDA, CDR2 SQIVND (reference sequence). CDR3 region: CASSVPRGSSYNEQFF. The CDR3 coding sequence is TGTGCCAGTAGTGTCCCGAGAGGTTCCTCCTACAATGAGCAGTTCTTC.

CDR3 bases: TGTGCCAGTAGTACAGGACAGGGATGGAGCAATCAGCCCCAGCATTTT. Translation gives CASSTGQGWSNQPQHF. V gene TRBV19 combines with J gene TRBJ1-5; the match to TRBD1 covers 8 bases. This CDR3 contains 16 residues. Germline-derived CDR1 and CDR2 are LNHDA and SQIVND (reference sequence). V was pared by 4 bases and J by 1 base, with 6 bases of the junction left unmatched. The complete variable domain, with remaining parts taken from reference TRBV19 and TRBJ1-5, reads DGGITQSPKYLFRKEGQNVTLSCEQNLNHDAMYWYRQDPGQGLRLIYYSQIVNDFQKGDIAEGYSVSREKKESFPLTVTSAQKNPTAFYLCASSTGQGWSNQPQHFGDGTRLSIL.

The chain carries TRBV19 and TRBJ1-5; no definite D call. This CDR3 is built from 13 residues. Germline values: CDR1 LNHDA, CDR2 SQIVND (reference sequence). V was cut by 5 bases and J by 5 bases, with 10 bases left in between. CDR3 residues: CASSVGRDQPQHF. CDR3 bases: TGTGCCAGTAGTGTTGGACGTGATCAGCCCCAGCATTTT.